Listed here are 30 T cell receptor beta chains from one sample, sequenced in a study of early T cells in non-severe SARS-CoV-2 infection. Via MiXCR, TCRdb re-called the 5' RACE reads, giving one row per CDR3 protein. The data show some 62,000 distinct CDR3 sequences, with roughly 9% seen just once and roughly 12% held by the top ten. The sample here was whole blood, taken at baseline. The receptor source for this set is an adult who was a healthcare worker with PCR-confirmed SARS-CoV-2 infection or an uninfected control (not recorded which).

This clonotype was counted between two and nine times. CDR3 in DNA: TGTGCCAGCAGTTCGAGCTCCTACGAGCAGTACTTC. Encoded protein: CASSSSSYEQYF. The chain joins TRBV27 to TRBJ2-7; D not resolved. This CDR3 region has 12 residues. From germline, CDR1 is MNHEY and CDR2 SMNVEV (reference sequence). Trimming removed 4 bases from V and 0 bases from J, with 4 bases in between.

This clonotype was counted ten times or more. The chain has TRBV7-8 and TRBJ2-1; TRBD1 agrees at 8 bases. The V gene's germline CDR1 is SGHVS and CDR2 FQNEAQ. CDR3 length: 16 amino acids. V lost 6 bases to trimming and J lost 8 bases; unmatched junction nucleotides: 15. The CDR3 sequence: CASSSQTGEFTYEQFF. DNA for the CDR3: TGTGCCAGCAGTTCCCAGACAGGGGAATTTACGTATGAGCAGTTCTTC.

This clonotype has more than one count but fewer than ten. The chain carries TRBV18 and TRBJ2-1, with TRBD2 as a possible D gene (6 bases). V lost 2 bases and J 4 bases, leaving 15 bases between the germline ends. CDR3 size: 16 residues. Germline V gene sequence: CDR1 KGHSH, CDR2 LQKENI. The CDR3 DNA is TGTGCCAGCTCACCAGCGGGGACGGGTACTTACAATGAGCAGTTCTTC. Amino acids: CASSPAGTGTYNEQFF.

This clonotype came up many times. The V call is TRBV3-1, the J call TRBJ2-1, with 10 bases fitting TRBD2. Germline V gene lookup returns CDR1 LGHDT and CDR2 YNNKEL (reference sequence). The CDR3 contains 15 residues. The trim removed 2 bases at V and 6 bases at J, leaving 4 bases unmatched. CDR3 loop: CASSQSGRVSNEQFF. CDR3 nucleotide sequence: TGTGCCAGCAGCCAAAGCGGGAGGGTCTCCAATGAGCAGTTCTTC.

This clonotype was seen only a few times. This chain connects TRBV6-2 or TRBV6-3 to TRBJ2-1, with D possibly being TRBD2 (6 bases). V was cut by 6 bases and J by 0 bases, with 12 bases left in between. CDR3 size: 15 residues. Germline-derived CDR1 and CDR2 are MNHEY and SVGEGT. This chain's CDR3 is CASRDLATSYNEQFF. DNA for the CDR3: TGTGCCAGCAGAGACCTAGCGACCTCCTACAATGAGCAGTTCTTC.

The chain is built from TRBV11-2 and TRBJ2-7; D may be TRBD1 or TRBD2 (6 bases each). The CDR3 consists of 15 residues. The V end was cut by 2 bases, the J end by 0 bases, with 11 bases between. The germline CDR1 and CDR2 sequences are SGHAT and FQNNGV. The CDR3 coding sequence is TGTGCCAGCAGCTTATTGGGGGGCCACTCCTACGAGCAGTACTTC. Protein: CASSLLGGHSYEQYF.

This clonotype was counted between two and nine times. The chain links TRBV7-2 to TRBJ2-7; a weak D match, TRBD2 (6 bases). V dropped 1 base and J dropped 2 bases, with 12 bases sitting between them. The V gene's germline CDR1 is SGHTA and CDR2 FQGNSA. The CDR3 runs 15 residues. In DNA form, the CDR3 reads TGTGCCAGCAGCTTAGGGCAGCGGGCTGCCTACGAGCAGTACTTC. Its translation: CASSLGQRAAYEQYF.

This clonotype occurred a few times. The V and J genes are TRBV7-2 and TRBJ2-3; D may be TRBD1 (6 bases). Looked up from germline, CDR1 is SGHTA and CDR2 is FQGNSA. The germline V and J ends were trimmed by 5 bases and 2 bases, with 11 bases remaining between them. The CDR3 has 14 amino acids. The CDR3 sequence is CASSPTGITDTQYF. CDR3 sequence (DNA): TGTGCCAGCAGCCCGACAGGAATCACAGATACGCAGTATTTT.

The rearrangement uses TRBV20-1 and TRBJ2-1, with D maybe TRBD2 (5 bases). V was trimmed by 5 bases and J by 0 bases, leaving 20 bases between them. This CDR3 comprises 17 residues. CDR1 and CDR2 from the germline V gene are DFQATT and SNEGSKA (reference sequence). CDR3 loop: CSASDWGDPSSYNEQFF. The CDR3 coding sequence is TGCAGTGCTTCCGACTGGGGAGACCCTAGCTCCTACAATGAGCAGTTCTTC.

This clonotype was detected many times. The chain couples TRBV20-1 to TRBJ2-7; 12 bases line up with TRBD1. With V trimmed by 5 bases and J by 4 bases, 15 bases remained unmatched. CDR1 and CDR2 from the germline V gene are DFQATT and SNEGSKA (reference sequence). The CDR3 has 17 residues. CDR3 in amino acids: CSASTRDRGLRAYEQYF. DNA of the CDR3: TGCAGTGCTTCTACCCGGGACAGGGGGCTTCGGGCTTACGAGCAGTACTTC.

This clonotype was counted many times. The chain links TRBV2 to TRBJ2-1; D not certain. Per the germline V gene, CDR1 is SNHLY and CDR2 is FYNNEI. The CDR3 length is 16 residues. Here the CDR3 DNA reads TGTGCTACAGCACACTCACCGATCAGCTCCTACAATGAGCAGTTCTTC. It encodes CATAHSPISSYNEQFF. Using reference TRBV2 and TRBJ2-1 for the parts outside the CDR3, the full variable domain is EPEVTQTPSHQVTQMGQEVILRCVPISNHLYFYWYRQILGQKVEFLVSFYNNEISEKSEIFDDQFSVERPDGSNFTLKIRSTKLEDSAMYFCATAHSPISSYNEQFFGPGTRLTVL.

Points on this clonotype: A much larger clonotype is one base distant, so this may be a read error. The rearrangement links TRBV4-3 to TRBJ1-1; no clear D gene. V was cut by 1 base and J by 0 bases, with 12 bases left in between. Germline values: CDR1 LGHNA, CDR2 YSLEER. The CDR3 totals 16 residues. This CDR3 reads CASSQVNAALNTEAFF. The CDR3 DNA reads TGCGCCAGCAGCCAAGTCAACGCAGCTCTGAACACTGAAGCTTTCTTT.

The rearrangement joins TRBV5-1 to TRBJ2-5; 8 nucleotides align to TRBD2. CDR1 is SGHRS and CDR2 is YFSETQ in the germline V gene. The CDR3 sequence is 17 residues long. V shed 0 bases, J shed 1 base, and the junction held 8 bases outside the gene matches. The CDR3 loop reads CASSLGSAGGTQETQYF. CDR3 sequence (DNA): TGCGCCAGCAGCTTGGGGTCTGCGGGAGGAACCCAAGAGACCCAGTACTTC. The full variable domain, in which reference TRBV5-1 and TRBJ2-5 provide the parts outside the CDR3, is KAGVTQTPRYLIKTRGQQVTLSCSPISGHRSVSWYQQTPGQGLQFLFEYFSETQRNKGNFPGRFSGRQFSNSRSEMNVSTLELGDSALYLCASSLGSAGGTQETQYFGPGTRLLVL.

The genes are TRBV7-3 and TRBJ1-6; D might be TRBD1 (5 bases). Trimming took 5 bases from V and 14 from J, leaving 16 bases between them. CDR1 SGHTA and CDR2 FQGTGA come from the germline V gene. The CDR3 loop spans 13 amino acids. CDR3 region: CASSPGPQSALHF. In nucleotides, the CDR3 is TGTGCCAGCAGCCCGGGACCCCAATCTGCCCTCCACTTT. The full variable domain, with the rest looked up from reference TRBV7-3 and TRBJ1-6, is GAGVSQTPSNKVTEKGKYVELRCDPISGHTALYWYRQSLGQGPEFLIYFQGTGAADDSGLPNDRFFAVRPEGSVSTLKIQRTERGDSAVYLCASSPGPQSALHFGNGTRLTVT.

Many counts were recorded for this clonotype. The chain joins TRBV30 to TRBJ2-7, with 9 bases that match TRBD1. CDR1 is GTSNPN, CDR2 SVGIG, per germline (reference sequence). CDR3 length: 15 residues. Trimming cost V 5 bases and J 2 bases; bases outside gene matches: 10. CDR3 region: CAWGPRDRVPYEQYF. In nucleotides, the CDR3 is TGTGCCTGGGGACCCCGGGACAGGGTTCCCTACGAGCAGTACTTC.

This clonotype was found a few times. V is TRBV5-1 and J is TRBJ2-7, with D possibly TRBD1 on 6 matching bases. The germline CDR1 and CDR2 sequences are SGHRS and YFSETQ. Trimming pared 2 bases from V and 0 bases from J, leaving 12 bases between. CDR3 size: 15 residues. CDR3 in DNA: TGCGCCAGCAGCTTAAGGGGACATTACTCCTACGAGCAGTACTTC. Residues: CASSLRGHYSYEQYF.

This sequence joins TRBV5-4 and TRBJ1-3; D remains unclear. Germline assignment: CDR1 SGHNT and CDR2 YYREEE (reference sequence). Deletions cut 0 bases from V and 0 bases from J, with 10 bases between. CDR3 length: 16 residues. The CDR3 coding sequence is TGTGCCAGCAGCTTGGCGACGGGTTACTCTGGAAACACCATATATTTT. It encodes CASSLATGYSGNTIYF. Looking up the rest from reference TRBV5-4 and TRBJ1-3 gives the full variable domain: ETGVTQSPTHLIKTRGQQVTLRCSSQSGHNTVSWYQQALGQGPQFIFQYYREEENGRGNFPPRFSGLQFPNYSSELNVNALELDDSALYLCASSLATGYSGNTIYFGEGSWLTVV.

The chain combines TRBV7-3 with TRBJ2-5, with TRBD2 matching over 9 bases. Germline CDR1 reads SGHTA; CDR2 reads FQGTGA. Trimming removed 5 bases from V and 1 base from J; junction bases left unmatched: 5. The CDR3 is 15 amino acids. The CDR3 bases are TGTGCCAGCAGCCCCGGGACTAGCCCCCAAGAGACCCAGTACTTC. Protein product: CASSPGTSPQETQYF.

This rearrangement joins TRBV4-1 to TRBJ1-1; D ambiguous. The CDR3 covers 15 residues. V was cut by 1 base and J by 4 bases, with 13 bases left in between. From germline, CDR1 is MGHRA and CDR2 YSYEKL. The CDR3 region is CASSQVSYGITEAFF. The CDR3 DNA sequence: TGCGCCAGCAGCCAAGTTTCGTATGGAATCACTGAAGCTTTCTTT.

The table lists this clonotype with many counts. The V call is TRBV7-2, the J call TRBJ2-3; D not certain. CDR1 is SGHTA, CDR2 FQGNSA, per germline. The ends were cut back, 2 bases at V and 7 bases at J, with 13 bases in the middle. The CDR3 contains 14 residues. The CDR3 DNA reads TGTGCCAGCAGCTTAACCAGGCCGACCCATACGCAGTATTTT. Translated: CASSLTRPTHTQYF.

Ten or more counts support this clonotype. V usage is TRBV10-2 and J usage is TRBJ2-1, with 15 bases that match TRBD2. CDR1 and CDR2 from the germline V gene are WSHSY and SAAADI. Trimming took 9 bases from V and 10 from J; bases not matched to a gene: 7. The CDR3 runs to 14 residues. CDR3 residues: CASGLAGGPREQFF. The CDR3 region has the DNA TGCGCCAGTGGACTAGCGGGAGGGCCTCGAGAGCAGTTCTTC.

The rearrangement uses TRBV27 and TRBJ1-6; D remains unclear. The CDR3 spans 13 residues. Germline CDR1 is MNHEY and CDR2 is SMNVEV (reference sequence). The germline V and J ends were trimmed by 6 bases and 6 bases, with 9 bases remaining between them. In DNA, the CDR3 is TGTGCCAGCAGCTTAACCCTTAATTCACCCCTCCACTTT. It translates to CASSLTLNSPLHF.

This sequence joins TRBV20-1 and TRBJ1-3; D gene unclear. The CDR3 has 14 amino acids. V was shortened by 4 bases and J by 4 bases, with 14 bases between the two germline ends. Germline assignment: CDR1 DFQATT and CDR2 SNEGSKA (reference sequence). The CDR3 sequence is CSATGPYSGNTIYF. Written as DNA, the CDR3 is TGCAGTGCTACCGGACCTTACTCGGGAAACACCATATATTTT.

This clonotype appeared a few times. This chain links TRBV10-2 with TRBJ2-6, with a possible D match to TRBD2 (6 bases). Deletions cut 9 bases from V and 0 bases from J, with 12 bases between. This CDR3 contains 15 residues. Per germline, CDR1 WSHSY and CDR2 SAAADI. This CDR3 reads CASAGTYSGANVLTF. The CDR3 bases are TGCGCCAGTGCAGGGACTTACTCTGGGGCCAACGTCCTGACTTTC.

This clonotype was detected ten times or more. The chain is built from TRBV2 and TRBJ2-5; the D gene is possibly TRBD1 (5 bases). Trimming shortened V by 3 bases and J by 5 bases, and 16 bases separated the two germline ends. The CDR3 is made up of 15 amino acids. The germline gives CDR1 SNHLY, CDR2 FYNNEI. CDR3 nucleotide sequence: TGTGCCAGCAGTGATCAGGGCGCTGGTAGGGAGACCCAGTACTTC. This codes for CASSDQGAGRETQYF. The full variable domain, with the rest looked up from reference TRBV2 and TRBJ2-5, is EPEVTQTPSHQVTQMGQEVILRCVPISNHLYFYWYRQILGQKVEFLVSFYNNEISEKSEIFDDQFSVERPDGSNFTLKIRSTKLEDSAMYFCASSDQGAGRETQYFGPGTRLLVL.

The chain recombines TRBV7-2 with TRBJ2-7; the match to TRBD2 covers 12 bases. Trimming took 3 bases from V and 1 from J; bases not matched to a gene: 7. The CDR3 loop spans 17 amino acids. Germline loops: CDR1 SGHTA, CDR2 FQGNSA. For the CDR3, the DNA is TGTGCCAGCAGCTTTGGACTAGCGGGACCAAATTCCTACGAGCAGTACTTC. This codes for CASSFGLAGPNSYEQYF.

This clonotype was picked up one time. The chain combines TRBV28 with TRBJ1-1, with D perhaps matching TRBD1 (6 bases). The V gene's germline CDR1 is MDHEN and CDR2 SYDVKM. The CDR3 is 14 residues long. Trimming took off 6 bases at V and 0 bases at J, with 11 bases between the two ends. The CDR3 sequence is CASRLGQLNTEAFF. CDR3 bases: TGTGCCAGCAGGCTAGGACAGCTGAACACTGAAGCTTTCTTT.

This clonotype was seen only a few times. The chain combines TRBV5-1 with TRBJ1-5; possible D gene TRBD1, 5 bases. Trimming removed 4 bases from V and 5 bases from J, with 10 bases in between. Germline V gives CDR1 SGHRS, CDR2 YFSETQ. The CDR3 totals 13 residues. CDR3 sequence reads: CASSLGTDQPQHF. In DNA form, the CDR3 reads TGCGCCAGCAGCCTGGGGACGGATCAGCCCCAGCATTTT. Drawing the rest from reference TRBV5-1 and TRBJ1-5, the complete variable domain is KAGVTQTPRYLIKTRGQQVTLSCSPISGHRSVSWYQQTPGQGLQFLFEYFSETQRNKGNFPGRFSGRQFSNSRSEMNVSTLELGDSALYLCASSLGTDQPQHFGDGTRLSIL.

CDR3 nucleotide sequence: TGTGCCAGCAGCCCGGGGAACGAGCAGTACTTC. This translates into CASSPGNEQYF. The chain recombines TRBV7-9 with TRBJ2-7, with a weak D call TRBD2 (5 bases). In germline, CDR1 is SEHNR, CDR2 FQNEAQ (reference sequence). Trimming removed 5 bases at V and 5 bases at J, with 7 bases between. The length of the CDR3 is 11 residues.

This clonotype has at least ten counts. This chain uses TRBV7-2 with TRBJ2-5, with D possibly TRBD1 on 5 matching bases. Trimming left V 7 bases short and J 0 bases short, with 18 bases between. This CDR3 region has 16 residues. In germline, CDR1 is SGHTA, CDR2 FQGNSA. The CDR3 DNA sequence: TGTGCCAGCACCCCCCTGGGCAGGGCCGACCAAGAGACCCAGTACTTC. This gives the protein CASTPLGRADQETQYF.